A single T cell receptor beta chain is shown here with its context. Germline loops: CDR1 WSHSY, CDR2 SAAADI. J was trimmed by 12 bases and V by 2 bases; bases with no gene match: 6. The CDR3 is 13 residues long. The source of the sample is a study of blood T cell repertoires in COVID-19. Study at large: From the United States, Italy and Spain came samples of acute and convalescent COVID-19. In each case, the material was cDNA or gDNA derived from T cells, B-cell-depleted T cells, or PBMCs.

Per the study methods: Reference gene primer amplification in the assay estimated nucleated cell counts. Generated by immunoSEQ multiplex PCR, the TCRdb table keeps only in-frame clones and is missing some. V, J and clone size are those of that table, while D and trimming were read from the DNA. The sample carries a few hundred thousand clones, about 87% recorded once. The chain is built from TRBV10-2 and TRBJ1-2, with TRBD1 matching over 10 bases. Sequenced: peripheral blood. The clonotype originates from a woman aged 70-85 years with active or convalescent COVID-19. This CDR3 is CASSERDRGQNTF. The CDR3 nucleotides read TGCGCCAGCAGTGAGAGGGACAGGGGCCAGAACACCTTC.